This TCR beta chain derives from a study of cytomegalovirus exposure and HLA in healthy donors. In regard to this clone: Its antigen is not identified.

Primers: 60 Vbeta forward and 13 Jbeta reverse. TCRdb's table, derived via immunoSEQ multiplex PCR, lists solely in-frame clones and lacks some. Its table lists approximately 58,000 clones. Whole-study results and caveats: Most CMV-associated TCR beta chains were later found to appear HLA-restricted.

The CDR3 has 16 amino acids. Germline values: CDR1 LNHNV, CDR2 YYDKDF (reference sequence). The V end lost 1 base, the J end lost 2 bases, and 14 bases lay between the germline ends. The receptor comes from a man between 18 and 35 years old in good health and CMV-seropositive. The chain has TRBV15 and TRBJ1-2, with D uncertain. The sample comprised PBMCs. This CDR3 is CATSRAQRPTNYGYTF. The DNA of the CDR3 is TGTGCCACCAGCAGAGCCCAGCGACCCACGAACTATGGCTACACCTTC. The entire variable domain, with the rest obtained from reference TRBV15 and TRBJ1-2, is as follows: DAMVIQNPRYQVTQFGKPVTLSCSQTLNHNVMYWYQQKSSQAPKLLFHYYDKDFNNEADTPDNFQSRRPNTSFCFLDIRSPGLGDTAMYLCATSRAQRPTNYGYTFGSGTRLTVV.